This TCR beta chain derives from a study of blood T cell repertoires in COVID-19. Study information: The study drew acute and convalescent COVID-19 samples from the United States, Italy and Spain. T cells, B-cell-depleted T cells, or PBMCs supplied cDNA or gDNA.

Trimming cost V 4 bases and J 2 bases; bases outside gene matches: 5. The CDR3 is 14 amino acids. The V gene's germline CDR1 is SGHRS and CDR2 YFSETQ. The assay was immunoSEQ multiplex PCR, and TCRdb's table has in-frame clones only and misses some. The repertoire includes fewer than 400,000 clones, 85% of them detected once, and 1.5% to 2% sits in the top ten. The age range of participants was about 18 to 100 years, with residence in about 25 US areas. Cohort placement rested on clinical history that participants reported themselves. The V and J genes are TRBV5-1 and TRBJ2-5, with TRBD1 identical over 7 bases. The receptor's source is a woman aged 25 to 39 who had been exposed to COVID-19. Material: PBMCs or T cells enriched from blood (not recorded which). CDR3 protein: CASSRGTAQETQYF. CDR3 bases: TGCGCCAGCAGCCGTGGGACAGCACAAGAGACCCAGTACTTC.